This record looks at one T cell receptor (beta chain) sequence and its context. In germline, CDR1 is KGHDR, CDR2 SFDVKD. The CDR3 extends over 17 amino acids. Losses at the gene ends were 3 bases for V and 0 bases for J; bases not matched to a gene: 3. Clones were read by immunoSEQ multiplex PCR, and TCRdb kept only the in-frame ones, dropping some. Among roughly 160,000 clones, around nine tenths were seen once, and the ten largest hold over 4%. These data are taken from a study of control samples from healthy donors and cancer patients. Specimen: blood. This rearrangement joins TRBV24-1 to TRBJ2-5; 13 bases line up with TRBD2. This clonotype was obtained from a young woman in good health. The CDR3 bases are TGTGCCACCAGTGATCCACTAGCGGGAGGGCACCAAGAGACCCAGTACTTC. This encodes CATSDPLAGGHQETQYF.